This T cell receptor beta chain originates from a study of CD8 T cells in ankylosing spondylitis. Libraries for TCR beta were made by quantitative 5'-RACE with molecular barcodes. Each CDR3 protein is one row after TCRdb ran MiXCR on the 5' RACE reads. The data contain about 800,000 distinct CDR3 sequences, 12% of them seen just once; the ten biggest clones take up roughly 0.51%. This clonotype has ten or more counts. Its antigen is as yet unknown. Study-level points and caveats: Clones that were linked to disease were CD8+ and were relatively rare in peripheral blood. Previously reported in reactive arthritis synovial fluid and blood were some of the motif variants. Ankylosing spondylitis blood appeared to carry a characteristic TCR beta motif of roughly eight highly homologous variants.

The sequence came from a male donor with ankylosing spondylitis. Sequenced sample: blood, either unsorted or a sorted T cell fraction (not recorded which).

The CDR3 sequence: CASSLARVVAEAFF. CDR3 nucleotides: TGTGCCAGCAGCTTAGCAAGGGTAGTGGCTGAAGCTTTCTTT. J is TRBJ1-1 and V is TRBV7-2; D unclear. V gave up 0 bases and J gave up 6 bases, with 11 bases separating them. CDR3 size: 14 residues. The germline V gene has CDR1 SGHTA and CDR2 FQGNSA.